This T cell receptor (beta chain) was obtained from a study of blood T cell repertoires in COVID-19. For the study at large: Acute-phase and convalescent COVID-19 samples originated in the United States, Italy and Spain. Sample material is recorded as cDNA or gDNA derived from T cells, B-cell-depleted T cells, or PBMCs.

This CDR3 is 16 amino acids long. The trim removed 3 bases at V and 3 bases at J, leaving 5 bases unmatched. The germline CDR1 and CDR2 sequences are MDHEN and SYDVKM. How the authors handled the data: The authors estimated nucleated cell counts from reference gene primer amplification. The method was immunoSEQ multiplex PCR; TCRdb's version includes in-frame clones alone and lacks a portion of them. Clone size and the V and J calls come from that table; the DNA yielded D and trimming. In the table there are 150,000 or so clones, approximately 79% of which are singletons. Specimen: peripheral blood. V and J are TRBV28 and TRBJ2-3; 11 bases are shared with TRBD1. The source is a woman aged 55-70 years with COVID-19, enrolled during active disease. CDR3 protein: CASSLDRGPVTDTQYF. The CDR3 DNA reads TGTGCCAGCAGTTTGGACAGGGGGCCGGTGACAGATACGCAGTATTTT.